This entry is about one TCR beta chain. As yet, its antigen is unknown. The data are from a study of T cell responses to AZD1222 COVID-19 vaccine. Whole-study findings and limits: The number of AZD1222 recipients seropositive at baseline was only five or six.

The table came from immunoSEQ multiplex PCR; TCRdb's copy has only in-frame clones and leaves some out. The sample lists approximately 100,000 clones, 87% seen once, with under 3% in the top ten. The sample in question was peripheral blood, obtained 28 days after the second AZD1222 dose. The source is an adult who received the AZD1222 COVID-19 vaccine.

DNA of the CDR3: TGTGCCACCACCCAGGGAGATGGCTACACCTTC. Protein sequence: CATTQGDGYTF. The chain carries TRBV12-3 or TRBV12-4 and TRBJ1-2, with D possibly being TRBD1 (5 bases). The CDR3 totals 11 residues. The V gene lost 10 bases and the J gene lost 6 bases, with 12 bases spanning the gap.